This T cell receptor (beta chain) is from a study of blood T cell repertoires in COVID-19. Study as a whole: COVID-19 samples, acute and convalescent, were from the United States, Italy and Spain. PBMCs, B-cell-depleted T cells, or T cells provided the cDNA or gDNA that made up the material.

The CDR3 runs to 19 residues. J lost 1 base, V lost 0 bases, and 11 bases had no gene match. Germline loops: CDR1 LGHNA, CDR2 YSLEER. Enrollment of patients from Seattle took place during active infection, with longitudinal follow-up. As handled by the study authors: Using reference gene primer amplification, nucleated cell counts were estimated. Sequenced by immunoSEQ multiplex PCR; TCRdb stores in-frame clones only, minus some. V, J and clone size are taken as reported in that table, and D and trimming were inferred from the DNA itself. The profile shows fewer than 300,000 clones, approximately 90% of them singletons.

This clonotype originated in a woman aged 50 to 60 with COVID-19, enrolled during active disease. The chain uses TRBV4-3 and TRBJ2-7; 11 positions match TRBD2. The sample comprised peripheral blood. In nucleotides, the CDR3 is TGCGCCAGCAGCCAAGATACGGCTGCTAGCGGGAGGAGGTCCTACGAGCAGTACTTC. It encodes CASSQDTAASGRRSYEQYF.